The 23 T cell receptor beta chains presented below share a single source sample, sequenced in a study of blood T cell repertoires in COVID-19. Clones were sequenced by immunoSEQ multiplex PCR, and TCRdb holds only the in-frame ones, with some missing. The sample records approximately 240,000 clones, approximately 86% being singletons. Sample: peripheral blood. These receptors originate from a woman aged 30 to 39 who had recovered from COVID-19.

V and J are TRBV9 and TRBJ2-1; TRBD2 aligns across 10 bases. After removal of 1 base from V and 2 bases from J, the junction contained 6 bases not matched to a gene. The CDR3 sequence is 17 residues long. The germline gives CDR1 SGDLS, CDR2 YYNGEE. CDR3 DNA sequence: TGTGCCAGCAGCGTAAGGGAGCGGGGGGGCGCCTACAATGAGCAGTTCTTC. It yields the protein CASSVRERGGAYNEQFF. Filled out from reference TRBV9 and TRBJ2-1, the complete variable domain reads DSGVTQTPKHLITATGQRVTLRCSPRSGDLSVYWYQQSLDQGLQFLIQYYNGEERAKGNILERFSAQQFPDLHSELNLSSLELGDSALYFCASSVRERGGAYNEQFFGPGTRLTVL.

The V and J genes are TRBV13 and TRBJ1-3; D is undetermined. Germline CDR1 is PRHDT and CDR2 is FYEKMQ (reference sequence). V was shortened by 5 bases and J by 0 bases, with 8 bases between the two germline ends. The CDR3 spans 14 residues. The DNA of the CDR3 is TGTGCCAGCAGCACTAGAACCTCTGGAAACACCATATATTTT. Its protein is CASSTRTSGNTIYF.

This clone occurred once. In nucleotides, the CDR3 is TGTGCCAGCAGCTTAGATTTGGCAGGGGGCAGAAGGGATCGAGCTTTCTTT. It encodes CASSLDLAGGRRDRAFF. The chain has TRBV7-2 and TRBJ1-1; 8 bases match TRBD1. CDR1 and CDR2 (germline): SGHTA, FQGNSA. V dropped 1 base and J dropped 10; count of bases not matched to a gene: 17. CDR3 length equals 17 residues.

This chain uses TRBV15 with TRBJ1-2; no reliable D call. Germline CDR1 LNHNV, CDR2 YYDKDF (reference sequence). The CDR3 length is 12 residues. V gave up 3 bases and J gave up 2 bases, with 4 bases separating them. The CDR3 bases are TGTGCCACCAGCAGCCCGAACTATGGCTACACCTTC. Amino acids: CATSSPNYGYTF.

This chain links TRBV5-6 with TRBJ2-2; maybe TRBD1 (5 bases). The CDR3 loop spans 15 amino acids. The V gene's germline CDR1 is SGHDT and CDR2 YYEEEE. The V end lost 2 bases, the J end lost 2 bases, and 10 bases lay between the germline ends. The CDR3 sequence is CASSFIDRNTGELFF. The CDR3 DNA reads TGTGCCAGCAGCTTTATCGACAGAAACACCGGGGAGCTGTTTTTT.

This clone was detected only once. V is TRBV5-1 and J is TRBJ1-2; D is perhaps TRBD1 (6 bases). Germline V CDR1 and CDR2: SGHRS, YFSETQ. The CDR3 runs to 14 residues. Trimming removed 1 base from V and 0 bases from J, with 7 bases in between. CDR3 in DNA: TGCGCCAGCAGCTTGAACAGGGCTAACTATGGCTACACCTTC. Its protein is CASSLNRANYGYTF.

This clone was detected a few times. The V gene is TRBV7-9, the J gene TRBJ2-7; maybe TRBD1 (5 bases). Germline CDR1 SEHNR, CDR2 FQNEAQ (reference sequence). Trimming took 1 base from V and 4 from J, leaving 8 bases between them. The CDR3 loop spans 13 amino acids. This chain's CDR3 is CASSLEGDYEQYF. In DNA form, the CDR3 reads TGTGCCAGCAGCTTAGAAGGGGATTACGAGCAGTACTTC.

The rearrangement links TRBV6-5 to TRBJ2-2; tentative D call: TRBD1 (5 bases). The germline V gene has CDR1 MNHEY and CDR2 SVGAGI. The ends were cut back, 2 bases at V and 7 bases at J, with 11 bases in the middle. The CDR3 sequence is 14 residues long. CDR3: CASSYAGLLGELFF. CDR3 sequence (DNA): TGTGCCAGCAGTTACGCAGGGTTACTCGGGGAGCTGTTTTTT.

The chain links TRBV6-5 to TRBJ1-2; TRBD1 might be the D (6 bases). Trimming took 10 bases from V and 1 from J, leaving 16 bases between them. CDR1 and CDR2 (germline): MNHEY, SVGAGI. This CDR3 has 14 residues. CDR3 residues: CATGNQGSNYGYTF. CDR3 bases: TGTGCCACCGGAAACCAGGGGAGTAACTATGGCTACACCTTC.

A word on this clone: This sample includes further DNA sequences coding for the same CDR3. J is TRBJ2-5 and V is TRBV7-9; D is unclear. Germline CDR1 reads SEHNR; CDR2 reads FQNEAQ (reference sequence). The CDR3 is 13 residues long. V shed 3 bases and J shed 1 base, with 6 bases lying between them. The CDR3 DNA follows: TGTGCCAGCAGCTTGGGCTCCCAAGAGACCCAGTACTTC. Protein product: CASSLGSQETQYF.

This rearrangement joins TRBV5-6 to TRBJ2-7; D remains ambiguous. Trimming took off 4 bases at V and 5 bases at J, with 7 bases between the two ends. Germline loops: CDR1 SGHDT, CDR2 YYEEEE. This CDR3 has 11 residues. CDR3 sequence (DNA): TGTGCCAGCAGCGCGAATAACGAGCAGTACTTC. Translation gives CASSANNEQYF.

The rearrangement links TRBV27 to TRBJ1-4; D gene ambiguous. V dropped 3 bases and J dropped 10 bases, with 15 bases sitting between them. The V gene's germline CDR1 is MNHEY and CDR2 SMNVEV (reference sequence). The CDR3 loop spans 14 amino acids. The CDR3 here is CASSFLGGRGKLFF. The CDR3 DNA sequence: TGTGCCAGCAGTTTTTTAGGCGGTCGGGGAAAACTGTTTTTT.

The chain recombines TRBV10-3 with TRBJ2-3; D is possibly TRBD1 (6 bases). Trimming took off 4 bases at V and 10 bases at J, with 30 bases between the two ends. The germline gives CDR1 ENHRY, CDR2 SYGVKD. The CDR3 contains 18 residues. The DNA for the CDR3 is TGTGCCATCAGTGCTTCTGGGGACAACCCTTTTGGGACGAGTGCGCAGTATTTT. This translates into CAISASGDNPFGTSAQYF.

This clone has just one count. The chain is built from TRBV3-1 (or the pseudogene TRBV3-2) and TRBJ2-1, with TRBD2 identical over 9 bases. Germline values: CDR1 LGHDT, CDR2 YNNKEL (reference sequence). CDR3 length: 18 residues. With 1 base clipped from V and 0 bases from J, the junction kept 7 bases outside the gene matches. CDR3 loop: CASSQGDSGGYSYNEQFF. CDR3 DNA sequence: TGTGCCAGCAGCCAAGGCGATAGCGGGGGCTACTCCTACAATGAGCAGTTCTTC.

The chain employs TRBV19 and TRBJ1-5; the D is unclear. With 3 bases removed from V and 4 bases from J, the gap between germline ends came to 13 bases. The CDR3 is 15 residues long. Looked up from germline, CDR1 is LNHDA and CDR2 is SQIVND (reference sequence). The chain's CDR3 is CASSISGVRNQPQHF. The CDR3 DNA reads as TGTGCCAGTAGTATTAGCGGGGTACGTAATCAGCCCCAGCATTTT.

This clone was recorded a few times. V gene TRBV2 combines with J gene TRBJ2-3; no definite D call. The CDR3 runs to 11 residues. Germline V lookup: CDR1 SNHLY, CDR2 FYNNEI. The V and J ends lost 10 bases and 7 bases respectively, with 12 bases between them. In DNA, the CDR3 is TGTGCCACCAGCTATTCCCATACGCAGTATTTT. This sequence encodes CATSYSHTQYF.

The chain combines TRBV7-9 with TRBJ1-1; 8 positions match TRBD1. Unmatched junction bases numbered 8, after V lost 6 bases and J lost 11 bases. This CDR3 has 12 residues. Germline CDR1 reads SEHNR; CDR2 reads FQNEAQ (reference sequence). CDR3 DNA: TGTGCCAGCAGTACACTACAGGGGGTTGCTTTCTTT. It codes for CASSTLQGVAFF. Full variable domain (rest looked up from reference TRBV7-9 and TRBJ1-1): DTGVSQNPRHKITKRGQNVTFRCDPISEHNRLYWYRQTLGQGPEFLTYFQNEAQLEKSRLLSDRFSAERPKGSFSTLEIQRTEQGDSAMYLCASSTLQGVAFFGQGTRLTVV.

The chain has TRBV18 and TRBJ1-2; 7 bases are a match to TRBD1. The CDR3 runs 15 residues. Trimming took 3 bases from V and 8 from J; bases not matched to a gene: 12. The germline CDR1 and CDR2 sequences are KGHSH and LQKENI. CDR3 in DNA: TGTGCCAGCTCACCCCAAACAATGACAGGGACGGGCTACACCTTC. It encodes CASSPQTMTGTGYTF.

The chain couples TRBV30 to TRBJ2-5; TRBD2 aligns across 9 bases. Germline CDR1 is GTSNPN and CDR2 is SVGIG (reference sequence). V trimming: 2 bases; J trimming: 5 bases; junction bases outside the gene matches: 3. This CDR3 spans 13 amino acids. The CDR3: CAWSTSGRETQYF. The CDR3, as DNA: TGTGCCTGGAGTACGAGCGGGAGGGAGACCCAGTACTTC.

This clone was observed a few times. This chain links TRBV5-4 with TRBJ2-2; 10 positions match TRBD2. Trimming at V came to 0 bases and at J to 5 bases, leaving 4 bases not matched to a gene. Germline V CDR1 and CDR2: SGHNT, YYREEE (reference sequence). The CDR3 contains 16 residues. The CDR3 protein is CASSLDGSGGTGELFF. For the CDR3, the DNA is TGTGCCAGCAGCTTGGATGGTAGCGGGGGGACCGGGGAGCTGTTTTTT.

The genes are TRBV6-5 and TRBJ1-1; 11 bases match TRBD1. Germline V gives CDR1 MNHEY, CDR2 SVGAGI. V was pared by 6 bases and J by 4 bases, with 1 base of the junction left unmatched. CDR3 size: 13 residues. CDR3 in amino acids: CASRDRGLTEAFF. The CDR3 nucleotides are TGTGCCAGCAGGGACAGGGGGCTCACTGAAGCTTTCTTT.

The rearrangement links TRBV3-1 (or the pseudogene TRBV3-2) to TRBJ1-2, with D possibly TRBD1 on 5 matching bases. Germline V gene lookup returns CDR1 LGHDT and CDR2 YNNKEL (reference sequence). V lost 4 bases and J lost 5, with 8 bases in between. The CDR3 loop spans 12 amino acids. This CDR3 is CASSPGGYGYTF. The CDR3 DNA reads TGTGCCAGCAGCCCCGGGGGGTATGGCTACACCTTC.

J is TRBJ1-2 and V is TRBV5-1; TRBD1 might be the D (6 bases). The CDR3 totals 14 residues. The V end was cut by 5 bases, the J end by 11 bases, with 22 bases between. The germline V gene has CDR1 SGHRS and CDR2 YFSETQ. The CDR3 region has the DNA TGCGCCAGCAGGGCCAACGCGGGGGCCGAGGGATACACCTTC. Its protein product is CASRANAGAEGYTF.